This entry concerns a single T cell receptor (beta chain). Its antigen remains unidentified. Barcoded TCR alpha and TCR beta cDNA libraries with UMIs came from 5'RACE using constant-segment primers. TCRdb reanalysed the 5' RACE reads using MiXCR and keeps one entry per CDR3 protein. The table has over 450,000 distinct CDR3 sequences, around 20% seen once. The source of the sample is a study of T-cell memory formation after mild COVID-19. Overall study: The study found TCR clusters largely donor specific. Regarding the study as a whole: Day 15 to 85 contracting clones showed balanced CD4/CD8; day 15 to 37 expanders favored CD4+. The finding that pre-infection memory included some responding clones suggested that cross-reactive memory joined.

The CDR3 consists of 13 residues. V trimming: 7 bases; J trimming: 2 bases; junction bases outside the gene matches: 2. The germline V gene encodes CDR1 SGHDN and CDR2 FVKESK. The specimen sequenced was PBMCs or a T cell subset sorted from them (not recorded which). The sequence was collected from an adult woman who had mild COVID-19 (a few samples of this study predate the infection). Cell type and time point are not known. The chain joins TRBV14 to TRBJ2-3; 8 bases are a match to TRBD1. Here the CDR3 reads CASNQGATDTQYF. The CDR3 nucleotides are TGTGCCAGCAACCAGGGGGCCACAGATACGCAGTATTTT.